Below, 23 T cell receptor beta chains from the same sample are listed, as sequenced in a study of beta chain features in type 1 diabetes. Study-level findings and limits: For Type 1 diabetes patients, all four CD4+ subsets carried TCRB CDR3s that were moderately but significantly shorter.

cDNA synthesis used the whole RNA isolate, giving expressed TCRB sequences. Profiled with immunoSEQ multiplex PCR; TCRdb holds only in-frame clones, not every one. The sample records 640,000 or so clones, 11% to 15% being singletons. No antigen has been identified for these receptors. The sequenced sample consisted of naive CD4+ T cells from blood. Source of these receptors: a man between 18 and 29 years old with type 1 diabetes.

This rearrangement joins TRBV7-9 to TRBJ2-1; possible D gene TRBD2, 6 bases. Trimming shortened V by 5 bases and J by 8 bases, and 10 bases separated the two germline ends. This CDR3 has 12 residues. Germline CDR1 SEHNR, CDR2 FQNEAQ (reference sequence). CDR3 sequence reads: CASSPREDEQFF. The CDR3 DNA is TGTGCCAGCAGCCCCAGGGAGGATGAGCAGTTCTTC.

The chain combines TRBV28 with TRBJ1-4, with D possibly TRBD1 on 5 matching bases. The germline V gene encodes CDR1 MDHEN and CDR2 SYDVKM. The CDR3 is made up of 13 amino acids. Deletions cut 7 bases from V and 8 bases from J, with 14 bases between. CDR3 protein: CASKGPGDEKLFF. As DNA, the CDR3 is TGTGCCAGCAAAGGCCCCGGGGACGAAAAACTGTTTTTT.

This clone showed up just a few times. In nucleotides, the CDR3 is TGTGCCAGCAGCTTTGGAGAGGAAAAACTGTTTTTT. Translated: CASSFGEEKLFF. This chain connects TRBV7-9 to TRBJ1-4; unclear D gene. This CDR3 spans 12 amino acids. The germline CDR1 and CDR2 sequences are SEHNR and FQNEAQ (reference sequence). Trimming took off 3 bases at V and 8 bases at J, with 7 bases between the two ends.

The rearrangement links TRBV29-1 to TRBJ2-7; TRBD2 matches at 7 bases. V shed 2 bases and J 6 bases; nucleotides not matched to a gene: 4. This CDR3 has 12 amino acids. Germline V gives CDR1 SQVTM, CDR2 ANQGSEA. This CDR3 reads CSVERGGGEQYF. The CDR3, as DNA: TGCAGCGTTGAACGGGGCGGGGGCGAGCAGTACTTC.

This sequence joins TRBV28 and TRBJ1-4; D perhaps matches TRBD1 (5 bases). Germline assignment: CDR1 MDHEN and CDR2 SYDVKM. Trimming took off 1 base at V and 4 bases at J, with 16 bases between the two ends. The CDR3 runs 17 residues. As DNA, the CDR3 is TGTGCCAGCAGTTTATTATATGGGGCCGGGGGTAATGAAAAACTGTTTTTT. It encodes CASSLLYGAGGNEKLFF.

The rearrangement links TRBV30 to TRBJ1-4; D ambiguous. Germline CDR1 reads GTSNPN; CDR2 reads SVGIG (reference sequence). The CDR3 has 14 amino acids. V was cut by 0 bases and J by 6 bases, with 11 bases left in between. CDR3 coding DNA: TGTGCCTGGAGTGTAGCCCCTAACGATGAAAAACTGTTTTTT. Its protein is CAWSVAPNDEKLFF.

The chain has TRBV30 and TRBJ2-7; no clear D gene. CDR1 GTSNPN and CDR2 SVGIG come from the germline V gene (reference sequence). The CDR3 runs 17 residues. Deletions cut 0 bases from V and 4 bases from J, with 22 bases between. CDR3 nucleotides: TGTGCCTGGAGTGTACAGATCCTTCCCCACTTAACGTACGAGCAGTACTTC. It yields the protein CAWSVQILPHLTYEQYF. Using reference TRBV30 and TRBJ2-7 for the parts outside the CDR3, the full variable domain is SQTIHQWPATLVQPVGSPLSLECTVEGTSNPNLYWYRQAAGRGLQLLFYSVGIGQISSEVPQNLSASRPQDRQFILSSKKLLLSDSGFYLCAWSVQILPHLTYEQYFGPGTRLTVT.

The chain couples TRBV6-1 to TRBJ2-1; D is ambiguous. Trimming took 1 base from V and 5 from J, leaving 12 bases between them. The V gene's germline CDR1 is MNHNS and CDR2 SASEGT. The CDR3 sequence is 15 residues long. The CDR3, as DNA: TGTGCCAGCAGTGAAGGGTGGCAGGTTAACAATGAGCAGTTCTTC. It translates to CASSEGWQVNNEQFF.

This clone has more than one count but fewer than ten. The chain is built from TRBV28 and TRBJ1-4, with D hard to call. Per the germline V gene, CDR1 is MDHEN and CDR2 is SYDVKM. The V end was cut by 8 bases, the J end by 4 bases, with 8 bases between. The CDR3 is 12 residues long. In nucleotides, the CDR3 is TGTGCCAGCTTGCAGCGTAATGAAAAACTGTTTTTT. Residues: CASLQRNEKLFF.

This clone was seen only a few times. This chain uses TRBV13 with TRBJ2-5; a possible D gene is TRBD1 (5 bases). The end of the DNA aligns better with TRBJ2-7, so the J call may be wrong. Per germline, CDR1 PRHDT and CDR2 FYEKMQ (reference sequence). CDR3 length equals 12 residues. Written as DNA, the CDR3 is TGTGCCAGCAGCTTATGGGGCGACGAGCAGTACTTC. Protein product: CASSLWGDEQYF.

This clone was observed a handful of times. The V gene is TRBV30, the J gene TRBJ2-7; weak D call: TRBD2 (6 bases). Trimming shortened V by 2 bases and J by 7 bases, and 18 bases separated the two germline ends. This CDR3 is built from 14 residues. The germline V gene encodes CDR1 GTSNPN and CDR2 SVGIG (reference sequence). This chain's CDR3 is CAWSSHGGKGEQYF. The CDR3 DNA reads TGTGCCTGGAGTTCGCACGGGGGTAAAGGGGAGCAGTACTTC. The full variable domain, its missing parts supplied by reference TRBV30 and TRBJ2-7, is SQTIHQWPATLVQPVGSPLSLECTVEGTSNPNLYWYRQAAGRGLQLLFYSVGIGQISSEVPQNLSASRPQDRQFILSSKKLLLSDSGFYLCAWSSHGGKGEQYFGPGTRLTVT.

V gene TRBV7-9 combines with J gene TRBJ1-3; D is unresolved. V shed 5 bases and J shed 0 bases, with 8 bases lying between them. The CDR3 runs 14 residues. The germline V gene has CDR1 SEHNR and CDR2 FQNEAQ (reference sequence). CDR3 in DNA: TGTGCCAGCAGCCCTGGGGACTCTGGAAACACCATATATTTT. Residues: CASSPGDSGNTIYF.

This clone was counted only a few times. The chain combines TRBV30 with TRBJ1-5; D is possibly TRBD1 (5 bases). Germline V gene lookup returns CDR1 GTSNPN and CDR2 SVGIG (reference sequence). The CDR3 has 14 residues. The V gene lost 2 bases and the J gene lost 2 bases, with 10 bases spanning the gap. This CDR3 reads CAWSSQGGNQPQHF. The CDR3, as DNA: TGTGCCTGGAGTTCCCAGGGAGGCAATCAGCCCCAGCATTTT.

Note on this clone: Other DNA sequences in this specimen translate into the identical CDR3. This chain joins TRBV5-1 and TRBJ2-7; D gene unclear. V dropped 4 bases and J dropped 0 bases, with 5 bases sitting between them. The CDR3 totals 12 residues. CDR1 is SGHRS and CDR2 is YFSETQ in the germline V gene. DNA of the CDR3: TGCGCCAGCAGCCAAAGCTCCTACGAGCAGTACTTC. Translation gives CASSQSSYEQYF.

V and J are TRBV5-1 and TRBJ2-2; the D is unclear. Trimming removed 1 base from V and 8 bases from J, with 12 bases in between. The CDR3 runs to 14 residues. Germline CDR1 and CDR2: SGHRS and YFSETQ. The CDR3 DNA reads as TGCGCCAGCAGCTTGCTTGGTCGCCGGGGGGAGCTGTTTTTT. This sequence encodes CASSLLGRRGELFF.

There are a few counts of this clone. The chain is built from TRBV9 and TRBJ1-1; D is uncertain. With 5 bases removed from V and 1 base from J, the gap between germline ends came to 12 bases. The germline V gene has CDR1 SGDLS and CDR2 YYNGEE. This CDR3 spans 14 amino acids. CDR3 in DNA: TGTGCCAGCAGTCCACTCCGGGAGAACACTGAAGCTTTCTTT. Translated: CASSPLRENTEAFF.

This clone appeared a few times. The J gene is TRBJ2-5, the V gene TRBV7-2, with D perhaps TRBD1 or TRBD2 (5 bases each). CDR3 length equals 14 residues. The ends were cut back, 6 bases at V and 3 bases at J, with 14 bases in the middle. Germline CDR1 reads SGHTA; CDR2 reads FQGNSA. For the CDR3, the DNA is TGTGCCAGCAGACTTGCAGGGACCAAAGAGACCCAGTACTTC. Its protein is CASRLAGTKETQYF.

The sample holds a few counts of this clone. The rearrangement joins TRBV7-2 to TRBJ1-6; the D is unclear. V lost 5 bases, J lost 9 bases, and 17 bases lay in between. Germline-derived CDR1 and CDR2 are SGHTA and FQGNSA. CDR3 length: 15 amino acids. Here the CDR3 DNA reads TGTGCCAGCAGCCCAGGACCCCCTGGAGGTTCACCCCTCCACTTT. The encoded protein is CASSPGPPGGSPLHF. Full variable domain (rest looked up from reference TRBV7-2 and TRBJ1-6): GAGVSQSPSNKVTEKGKDVELRCDPISGHTALYWYRQSLGQGLEFLIYFQGNSAPDKSGLPSDRFSAERTGGSVSTLTIQRTQQEDSAVYLCASSPGPPGGSPLHFGNGTRLTVT.

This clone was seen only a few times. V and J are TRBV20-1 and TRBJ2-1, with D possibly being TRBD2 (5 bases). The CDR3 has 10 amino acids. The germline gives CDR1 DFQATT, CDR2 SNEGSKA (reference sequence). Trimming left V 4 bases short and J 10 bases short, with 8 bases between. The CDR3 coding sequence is TGCAGTGCTACCAAGCGGGAGCAGTTCTTC. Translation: CSATKREQFF.

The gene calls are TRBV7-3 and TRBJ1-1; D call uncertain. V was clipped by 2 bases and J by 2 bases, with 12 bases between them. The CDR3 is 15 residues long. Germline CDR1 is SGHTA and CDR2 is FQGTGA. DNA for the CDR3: TGTGCCAGCAGCTTAGTATGGGAACCAAACACTGAAGCTTTCTTT. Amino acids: CASSLVWEPNTEAFF.

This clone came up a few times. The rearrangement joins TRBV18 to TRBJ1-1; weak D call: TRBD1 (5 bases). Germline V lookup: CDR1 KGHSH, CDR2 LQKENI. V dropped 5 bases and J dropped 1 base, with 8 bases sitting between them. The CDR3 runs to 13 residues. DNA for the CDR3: TGTGCCAGCTCATTGGGACGGAACACTGAAGCTTTCTTT. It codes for CASSLGRNTEAFF.

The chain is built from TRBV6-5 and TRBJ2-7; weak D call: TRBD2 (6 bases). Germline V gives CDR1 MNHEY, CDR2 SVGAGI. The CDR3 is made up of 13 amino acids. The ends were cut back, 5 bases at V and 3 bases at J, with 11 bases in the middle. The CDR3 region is CASSPPEGYEQYF. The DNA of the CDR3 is TGTGCCAGCAGTCCCCCGGAGGGCTACGAGCAGTACTTC.

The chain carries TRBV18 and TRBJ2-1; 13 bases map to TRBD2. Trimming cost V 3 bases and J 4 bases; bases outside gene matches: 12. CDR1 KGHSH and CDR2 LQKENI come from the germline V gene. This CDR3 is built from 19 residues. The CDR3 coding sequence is TGTGCCAGCTCACCCCCCGGACTAGCGGGGGCTATTATTTACAATGAGCAGTTCTTC. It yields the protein CASSPPGLAGAIIYNEQFF. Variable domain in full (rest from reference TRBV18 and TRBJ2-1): NAGVMQNPRHLVRRRGQEARLRCSPMKGHSHVYWYRQLPEEGLKFMVYLQKENIIDESGMPKERFSAEFPKEGPSILRIQQVVRGDSAAYFCASSPPGLAGAIIYNEQFFGPGTRLTVL.